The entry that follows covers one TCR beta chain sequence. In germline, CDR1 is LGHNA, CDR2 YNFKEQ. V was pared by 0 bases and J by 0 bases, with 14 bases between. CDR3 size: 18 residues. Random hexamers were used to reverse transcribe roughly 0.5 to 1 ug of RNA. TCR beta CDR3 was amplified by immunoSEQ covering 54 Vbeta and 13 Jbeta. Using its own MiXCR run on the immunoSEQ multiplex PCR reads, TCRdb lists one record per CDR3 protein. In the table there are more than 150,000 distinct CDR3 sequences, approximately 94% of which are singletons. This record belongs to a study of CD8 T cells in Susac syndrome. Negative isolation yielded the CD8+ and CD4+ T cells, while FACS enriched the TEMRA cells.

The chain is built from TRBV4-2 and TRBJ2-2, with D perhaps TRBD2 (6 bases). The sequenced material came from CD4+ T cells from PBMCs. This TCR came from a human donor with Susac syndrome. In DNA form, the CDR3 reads TGTGCCAGCAGCCAAGATTGGGGCGGGATCGCGAACACCGGGGAGCTGTTTTTT. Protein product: CASSQDWGGIANTGELFF.